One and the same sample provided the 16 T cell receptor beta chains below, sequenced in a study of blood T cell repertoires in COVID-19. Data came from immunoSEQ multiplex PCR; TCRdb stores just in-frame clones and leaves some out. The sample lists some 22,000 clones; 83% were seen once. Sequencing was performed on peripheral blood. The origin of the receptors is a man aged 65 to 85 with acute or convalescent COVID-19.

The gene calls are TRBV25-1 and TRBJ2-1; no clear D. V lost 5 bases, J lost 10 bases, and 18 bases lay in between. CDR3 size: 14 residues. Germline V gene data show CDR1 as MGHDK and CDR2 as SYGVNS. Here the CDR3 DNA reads TGTGCCAGCAGTTCAATAGTCCCTTCACGCGAGCAGTTCTTC. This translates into CASSSIVPSREQFF. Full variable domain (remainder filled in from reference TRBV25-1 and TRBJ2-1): EADIYQTPRYLVIGTGKKITLECSQTMGHDKMYWYQQDPGMELHLIHYSYGVNSTEKGDLSSESTVSRIRTEHFPLTLESARPSHTSQYLCASSSIVPSREQFFGPGTRLTVL.

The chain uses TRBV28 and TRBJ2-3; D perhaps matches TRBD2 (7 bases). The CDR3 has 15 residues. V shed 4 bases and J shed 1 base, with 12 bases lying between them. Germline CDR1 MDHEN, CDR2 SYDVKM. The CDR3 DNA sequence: TGTGCCAGCAGTTGGGGAGGGGGGGGCACAGATACGCAGTATTTT. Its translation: CASSWGGGGTDTQYF.

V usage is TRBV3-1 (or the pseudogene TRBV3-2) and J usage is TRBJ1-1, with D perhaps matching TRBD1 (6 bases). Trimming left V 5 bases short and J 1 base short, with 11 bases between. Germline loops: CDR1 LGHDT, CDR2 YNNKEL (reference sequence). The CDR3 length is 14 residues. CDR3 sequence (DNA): TGTGCCAGCAGCTCAGGGGCCTCGAACACTGAAGCTTTCTTT. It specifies CASSSGASNTEAFF.

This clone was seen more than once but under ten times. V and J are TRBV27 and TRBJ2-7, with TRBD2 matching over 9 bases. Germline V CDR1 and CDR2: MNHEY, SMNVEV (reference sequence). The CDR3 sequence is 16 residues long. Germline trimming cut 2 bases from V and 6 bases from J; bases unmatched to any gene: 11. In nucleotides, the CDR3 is TGTGCCAGCAGTTTAAAGACAGCGGGAGGCCGGTTCGAGCAGTACTTC. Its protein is CASSLKTAGGRFEQYF.

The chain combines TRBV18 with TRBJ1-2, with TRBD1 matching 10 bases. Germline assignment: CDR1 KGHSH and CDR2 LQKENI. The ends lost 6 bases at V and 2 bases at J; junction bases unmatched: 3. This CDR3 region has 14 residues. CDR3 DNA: TGTGCCAGCTCGCAGGACAGGGGGAACTATGGCTACACCTTC. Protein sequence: CASSQDRGNYGYTF.

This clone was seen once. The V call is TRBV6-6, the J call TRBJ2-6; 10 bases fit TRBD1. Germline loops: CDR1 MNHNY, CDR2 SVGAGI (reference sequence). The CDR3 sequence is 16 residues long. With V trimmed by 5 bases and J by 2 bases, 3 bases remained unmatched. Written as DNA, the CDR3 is TGTGCCAGCAGTCGACAGGGGGCGCCTGGGGCCAACGTCCTGACTTTC. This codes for CASSRQGAPGANVLTF.

CDR3: CASKGTGGNSGELFF. The CDR3 region has the DNA TGTGCCAGCAAAGGGACGGGAGGAAATTCCGGGGAGCTGTTTTTT. The chain links TRBV2 to TRBJ2-2; 7 nucleotides match TRBD2. Losses at the gene ends were 7 bases for V and 6 bases for J; bases not matched to a gene: 11. The CDR3 consists of 15 residues. The germline V gene encodes CDR1 SNHLY and CDR2 FYNNEI.

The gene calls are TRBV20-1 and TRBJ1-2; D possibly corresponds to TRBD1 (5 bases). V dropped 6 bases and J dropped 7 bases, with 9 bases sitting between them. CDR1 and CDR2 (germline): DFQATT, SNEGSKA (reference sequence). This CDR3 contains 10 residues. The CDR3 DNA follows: TGCAGTGCCGGGGGGGGTGGCTACACCTTC. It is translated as CSAGGGGYTF.

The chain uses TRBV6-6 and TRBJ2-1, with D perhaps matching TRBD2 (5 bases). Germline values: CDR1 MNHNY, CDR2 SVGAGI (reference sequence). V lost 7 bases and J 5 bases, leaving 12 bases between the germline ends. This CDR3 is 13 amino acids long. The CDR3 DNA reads TGTGCCAGCACAGTGAGCGGTCACAATGAGCAGTTCTTC. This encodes CASTVSGHNEQFF.

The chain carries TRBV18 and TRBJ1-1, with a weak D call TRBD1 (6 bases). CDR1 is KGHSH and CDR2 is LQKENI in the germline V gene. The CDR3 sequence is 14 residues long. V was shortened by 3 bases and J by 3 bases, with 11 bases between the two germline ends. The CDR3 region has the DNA TGTGCCAGCTCACCTTCTTCAGGGGACACTGAAGCTTTCTTT. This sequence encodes CASSPSSGDTEAFF.

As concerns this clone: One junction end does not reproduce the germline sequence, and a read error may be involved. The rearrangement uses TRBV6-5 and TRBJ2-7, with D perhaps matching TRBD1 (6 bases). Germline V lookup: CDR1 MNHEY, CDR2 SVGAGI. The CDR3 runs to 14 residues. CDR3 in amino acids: CASSIRQASYGQYF. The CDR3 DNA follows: TGTGCCAGCAGTATAAGACAGGCTTCCTACGGGCAGTACTTC.

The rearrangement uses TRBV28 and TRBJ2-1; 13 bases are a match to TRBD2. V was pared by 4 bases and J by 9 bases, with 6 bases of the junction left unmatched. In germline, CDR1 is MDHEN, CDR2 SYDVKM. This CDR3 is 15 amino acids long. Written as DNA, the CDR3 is TGTGCCAGCAGTTCTAATGGACTAGCGGGGGCTGAGCAGTTCTTC. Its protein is CASSSNGLAGAEQFF.

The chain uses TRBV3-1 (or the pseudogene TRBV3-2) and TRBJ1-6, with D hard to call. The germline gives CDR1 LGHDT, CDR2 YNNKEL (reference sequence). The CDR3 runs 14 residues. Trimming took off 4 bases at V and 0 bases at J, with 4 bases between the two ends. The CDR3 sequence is CASSPSSYNSPLHF. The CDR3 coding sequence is TGTGCCAGCAGCCCGAGCTCCTATAATTCACCCCTCCACTTT.

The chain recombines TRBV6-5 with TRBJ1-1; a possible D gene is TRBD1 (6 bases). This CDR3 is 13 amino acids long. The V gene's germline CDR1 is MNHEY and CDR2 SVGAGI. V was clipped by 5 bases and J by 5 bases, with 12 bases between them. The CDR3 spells CASSRGGGTEAFF. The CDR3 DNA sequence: TGTGCCAGCAGTCGGGGGGGCGGAACTGAAGCTTTCTTT.

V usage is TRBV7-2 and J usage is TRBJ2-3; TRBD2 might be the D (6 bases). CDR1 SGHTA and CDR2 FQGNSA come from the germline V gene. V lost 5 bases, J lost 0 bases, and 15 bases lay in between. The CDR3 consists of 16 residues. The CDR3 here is CASSPGLQASTDTQYF. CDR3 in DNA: TGTGCCAGCAGCCCGGGACTGCAGGCCAGCACAGATACGCAGTATTTT.

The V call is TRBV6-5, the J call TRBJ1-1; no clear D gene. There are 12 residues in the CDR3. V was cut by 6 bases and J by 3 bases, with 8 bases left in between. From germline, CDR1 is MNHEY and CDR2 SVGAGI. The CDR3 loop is CASRETYTEAFF. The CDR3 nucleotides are TGTGCCAGCAGGGAGACTTACACTGAAGCTTTCTTT.